This TCR beta chain was profiled in a study of vaccination and CD4 T cells after COVID-19. The germline V gene encodes CDR1 SGHVS and CDR2 FNYEAQ. The V segment lost 4 bases and the J segment 2 bases; nucleotides outside the gene matches: 3. The CDR3 totals 14 residues. Sample treatment: roughly 11-day PBMC culture with coronavirus spike peptide pools or control peptides (ViraFEST assay). With regard to this clonotype: Antigen unknown.

Oncomine TCR Beta short-read sequencing was applied to DNA from cultured CD4+ T cells. TCRdb independently ran MiXCR on the PCR reads; one entry per CDR3 protein. Altogether some 10,000 distinct CDR3 sequences are present, 55% to 75% being singletons, with the ten largest covering around 12%. Specimen: cultured CD4+ T cells from blood, collected after SARS-CoV-2 vaccination. The V gene is TRBV7-6, the J gene TRBJ2-3; TRBD1 matches 7 bases. This clonotype was sampled from a human donor with COVID-19. In DNA form, the CDR3 reads TGTGCCAGCAGCTCAGGACAGGTCACAGATACGCAGTATTTT. Encoded protein: CASSSGQVTDTQYF.